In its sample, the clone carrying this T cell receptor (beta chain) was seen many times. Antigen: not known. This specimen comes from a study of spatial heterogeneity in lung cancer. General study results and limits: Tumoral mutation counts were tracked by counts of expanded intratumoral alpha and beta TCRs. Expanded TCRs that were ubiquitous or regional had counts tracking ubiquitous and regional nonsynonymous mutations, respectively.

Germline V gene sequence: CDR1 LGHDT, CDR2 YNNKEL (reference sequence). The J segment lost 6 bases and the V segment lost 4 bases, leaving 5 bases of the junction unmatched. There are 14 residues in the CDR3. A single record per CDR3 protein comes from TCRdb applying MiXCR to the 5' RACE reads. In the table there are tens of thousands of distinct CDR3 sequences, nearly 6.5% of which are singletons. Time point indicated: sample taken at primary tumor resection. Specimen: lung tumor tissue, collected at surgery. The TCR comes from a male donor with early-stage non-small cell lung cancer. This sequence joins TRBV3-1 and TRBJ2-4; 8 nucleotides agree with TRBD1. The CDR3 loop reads CASSLQGAGNIQYF. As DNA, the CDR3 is TGTGCCAGCAGCCTCCAGGGGGCCGGAAACATTCAGTACTTC.